This T cell receptor (beta chain) is from a study of blood T cell repertoires in COVID-19. On the study more broadly: The United States, Italy and Spain were the sources of the acute and convalescent COVID-19 samples. In each case, the material was cDNA or gDNA derived from T cells, B-cell-depleted T cells, or PBMCs.

Germline V gene data show CDR1 as KGHDR and CDR2 as SFDVKD. This CDR3 has 15 amino acids. J was trimmed by 7 bases and V by 7 bases; bases with no gene match: 8. Per the study methods: Reference gene primer amplification in the assay estimated nucleated cell counts. TCRdb keeps only in-frame clones here, not all; method: immunoSEQ multiplex PCR. V, J and clone size were drawn from that table, and D and trimming were deduced from the DNA. The top ten hold about 2.2% of the sample, which has a few hundred thousand clones, about 90% seen once. This receptor was identified in a woman in her 30s who had recovered from COVID-19. The V call is TRBV24-1, the J call TRBJ2-1; 11 bases agree with TRBD1. The material sequenced was peripheral blood. Here the CDR3 DNA reads TGTGCCACCAGGGAGGGACAGGGGGGGAGAAATGAGCAGTTCTTC. Encoded protein: CATREGQGGRNEQFF.